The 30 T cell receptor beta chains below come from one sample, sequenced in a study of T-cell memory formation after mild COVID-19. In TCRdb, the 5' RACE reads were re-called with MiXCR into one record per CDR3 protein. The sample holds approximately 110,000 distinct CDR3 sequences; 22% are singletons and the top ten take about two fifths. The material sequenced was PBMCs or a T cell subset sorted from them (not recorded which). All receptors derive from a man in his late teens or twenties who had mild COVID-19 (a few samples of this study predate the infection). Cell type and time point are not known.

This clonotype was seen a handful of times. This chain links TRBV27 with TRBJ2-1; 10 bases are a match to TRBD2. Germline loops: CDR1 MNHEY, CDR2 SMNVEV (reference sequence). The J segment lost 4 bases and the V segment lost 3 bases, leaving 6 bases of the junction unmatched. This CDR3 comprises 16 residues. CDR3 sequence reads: CASSFTSGALYNEQFF. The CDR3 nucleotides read TGTGCCAGCAGTTTCACTAGCGGGGCCCTTTACAATGAGCAGTTCTTC.

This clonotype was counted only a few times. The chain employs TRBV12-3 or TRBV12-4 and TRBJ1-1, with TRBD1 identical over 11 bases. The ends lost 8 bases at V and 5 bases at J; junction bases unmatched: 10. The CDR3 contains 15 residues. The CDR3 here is CASPGVGQGGTEAFF. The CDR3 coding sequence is TGTGCCAGCCCTGGAGTGGGACAGGGGGGGACTGAAGCTTTCTTT.

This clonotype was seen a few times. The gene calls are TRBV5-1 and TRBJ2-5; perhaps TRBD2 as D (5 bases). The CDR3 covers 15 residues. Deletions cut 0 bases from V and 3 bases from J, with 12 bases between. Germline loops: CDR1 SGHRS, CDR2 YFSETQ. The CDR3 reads CASSLASRAEETQYF. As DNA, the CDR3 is TGCGCCAGCAGCTTGGCGTCGAGGGCGGAAGAGACCCAGTACTTC.

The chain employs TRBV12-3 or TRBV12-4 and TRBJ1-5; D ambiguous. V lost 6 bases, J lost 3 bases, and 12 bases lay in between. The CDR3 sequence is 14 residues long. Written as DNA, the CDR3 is TGTGCCAGCAGGGCCGGGCCCCCCAATCAGCCCCAGCATTTT. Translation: CASRAGPPNQPQHF.

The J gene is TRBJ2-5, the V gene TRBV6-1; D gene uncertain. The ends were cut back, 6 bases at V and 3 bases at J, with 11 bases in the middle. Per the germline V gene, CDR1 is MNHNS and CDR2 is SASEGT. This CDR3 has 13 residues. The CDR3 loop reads CASRSAGKETQYF. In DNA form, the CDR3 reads TGTGCCAGCAGGAGCGCCGGTAAAGAGACCCAGTACTTC.

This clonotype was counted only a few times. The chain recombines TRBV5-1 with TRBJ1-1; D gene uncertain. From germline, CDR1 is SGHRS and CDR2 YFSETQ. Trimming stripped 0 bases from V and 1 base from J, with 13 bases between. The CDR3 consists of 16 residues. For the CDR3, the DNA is TGCGCCAGCAGCTTGGTCTATGAACCCCCGAACACTGAAGCTTTCTTT. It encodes CASSLVYEPPNTEAFF.

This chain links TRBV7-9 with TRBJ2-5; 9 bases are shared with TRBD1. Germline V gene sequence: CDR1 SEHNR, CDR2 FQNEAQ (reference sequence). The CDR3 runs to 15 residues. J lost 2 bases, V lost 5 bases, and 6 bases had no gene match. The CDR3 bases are TGTGCCAGCAGCGTGGGACAGGGAGTGCAAGAGACCCAGTACTTC. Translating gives CASSVGQGVQETQYF.

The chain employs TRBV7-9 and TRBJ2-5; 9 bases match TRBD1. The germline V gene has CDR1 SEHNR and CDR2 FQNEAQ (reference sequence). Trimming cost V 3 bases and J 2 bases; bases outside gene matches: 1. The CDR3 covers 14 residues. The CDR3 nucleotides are TGTGCCAGCAGCTTCGACAGGGGGCAAGAGACCCAGTACTTC. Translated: CASSFDRGQETQYF.

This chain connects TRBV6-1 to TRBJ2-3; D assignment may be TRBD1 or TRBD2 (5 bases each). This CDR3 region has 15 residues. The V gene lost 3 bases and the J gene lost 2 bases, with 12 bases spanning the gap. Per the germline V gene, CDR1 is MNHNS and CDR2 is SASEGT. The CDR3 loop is CASSERVGDTDTQYF. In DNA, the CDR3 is TGTGCCAGCAGTGAGAGGGTGGGGGACACAGATACGCAGTATTTT.

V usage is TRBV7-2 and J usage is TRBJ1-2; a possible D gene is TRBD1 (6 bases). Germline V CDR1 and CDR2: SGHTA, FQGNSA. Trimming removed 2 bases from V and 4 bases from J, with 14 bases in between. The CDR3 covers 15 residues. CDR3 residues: CASSLMSGRGYGYTF. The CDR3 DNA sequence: TGTGCCAGCAGCTTAATGAGCGGCAGGGGCTATGGCTACACCTTC.

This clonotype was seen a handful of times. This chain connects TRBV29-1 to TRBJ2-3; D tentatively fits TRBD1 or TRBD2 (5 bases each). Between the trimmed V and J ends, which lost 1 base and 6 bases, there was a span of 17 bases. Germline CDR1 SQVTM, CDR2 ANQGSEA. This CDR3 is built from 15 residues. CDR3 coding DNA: TGCAGCGTTGAAGCCGGGGCCAGGGACGATGATACGCAGTATTTT. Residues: CSVEAGARDDDTQYF.

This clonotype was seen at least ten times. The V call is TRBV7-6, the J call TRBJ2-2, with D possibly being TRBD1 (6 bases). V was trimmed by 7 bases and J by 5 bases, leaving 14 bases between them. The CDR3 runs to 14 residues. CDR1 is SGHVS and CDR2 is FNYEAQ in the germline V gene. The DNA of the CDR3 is TGTGCCAGCACACAGGGACCAGAGACCGGGGAGCTGTTTTTT. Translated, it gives CASTQGPETGELFF.

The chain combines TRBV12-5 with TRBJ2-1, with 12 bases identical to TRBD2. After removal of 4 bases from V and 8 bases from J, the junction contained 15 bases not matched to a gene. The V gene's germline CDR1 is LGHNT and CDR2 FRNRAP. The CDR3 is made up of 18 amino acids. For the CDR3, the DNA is TGTGCTAGTGGTTCCCAACGACTAGCGGGGGTCCCTGGGGATGAGCAGTTCTTC. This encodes CASGSQRLAGVPGDEQFF.

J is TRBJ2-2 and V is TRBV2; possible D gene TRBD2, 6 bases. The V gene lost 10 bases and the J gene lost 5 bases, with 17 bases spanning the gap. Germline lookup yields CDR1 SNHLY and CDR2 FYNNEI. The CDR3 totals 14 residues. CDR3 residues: CAIEGGKLTGELFF. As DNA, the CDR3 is TGTGCCATCGAAGGAGGGAAGTTAACCGGGGAGCTGTTTTTT.

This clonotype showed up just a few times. CDR3 DNA sequence: TGCAGCGTTGTAGGGTCAGGCTATGGCTACACCTTC. This gives the protein CSVVGSGYGYTF. V and J are TRBV29-1 and TRBJ1-2; D ambiguous. The CDR3 has 12 residues. The V end was cut by 4 bases, the J end by 4 bases, with 10 bases between. In germline, CDR1 is SQVTM, CDR2 ANQGSEA.

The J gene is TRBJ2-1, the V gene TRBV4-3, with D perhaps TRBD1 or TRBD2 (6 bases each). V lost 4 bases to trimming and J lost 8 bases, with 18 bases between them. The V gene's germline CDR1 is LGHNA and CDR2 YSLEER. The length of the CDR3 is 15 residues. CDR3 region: CASSPSGGLSHEQFF. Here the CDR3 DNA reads TGCGCCAGCAGCCCCAGTGGGGGGCTATCCCATGAGCAGTTCTTC.

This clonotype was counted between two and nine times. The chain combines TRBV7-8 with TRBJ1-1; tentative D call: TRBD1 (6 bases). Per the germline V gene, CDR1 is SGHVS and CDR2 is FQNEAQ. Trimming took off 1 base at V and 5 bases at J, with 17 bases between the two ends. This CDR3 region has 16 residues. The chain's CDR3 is CASSLVPQGMTTEAFF. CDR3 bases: TGTGCCAGCAGCTTAGTCCCACAGGGAATGACGACTGAAGCTTTCTTT.

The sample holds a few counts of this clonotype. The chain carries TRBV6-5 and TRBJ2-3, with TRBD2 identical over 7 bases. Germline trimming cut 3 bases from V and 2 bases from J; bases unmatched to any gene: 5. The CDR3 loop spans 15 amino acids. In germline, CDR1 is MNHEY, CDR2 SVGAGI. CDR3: CASSYDGGTTDTQYF. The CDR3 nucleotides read TGTGCCAGCAGTTATGACGGGGGGACCACAGATACGCAGTATTTT.

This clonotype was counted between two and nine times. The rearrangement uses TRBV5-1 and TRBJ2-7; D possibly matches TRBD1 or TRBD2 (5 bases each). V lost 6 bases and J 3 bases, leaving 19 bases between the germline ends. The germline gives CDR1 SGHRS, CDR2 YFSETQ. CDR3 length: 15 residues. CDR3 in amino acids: CASNPTSGTFYEQYF. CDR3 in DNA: TGCGCCAGCAACCCGACATCCGGGACGTTCTACGAGCAGTACTTC.

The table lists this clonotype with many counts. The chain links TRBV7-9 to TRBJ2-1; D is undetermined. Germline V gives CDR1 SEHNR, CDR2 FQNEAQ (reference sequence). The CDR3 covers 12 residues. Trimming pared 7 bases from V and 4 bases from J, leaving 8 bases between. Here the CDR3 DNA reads TGTGCCAGCACGTTTGCGTACAATGAGCAGTTCTTC. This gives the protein CASTFAYNEQFF.

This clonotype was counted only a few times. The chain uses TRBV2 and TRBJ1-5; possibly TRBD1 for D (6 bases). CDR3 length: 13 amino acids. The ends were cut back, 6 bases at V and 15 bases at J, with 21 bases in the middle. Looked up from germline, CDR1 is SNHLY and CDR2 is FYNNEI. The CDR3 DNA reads TGTGCCAGCAGCCCGAATTCTCAGGGGTTGGGGCATTTT. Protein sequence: CASSPNSQGLGHF.

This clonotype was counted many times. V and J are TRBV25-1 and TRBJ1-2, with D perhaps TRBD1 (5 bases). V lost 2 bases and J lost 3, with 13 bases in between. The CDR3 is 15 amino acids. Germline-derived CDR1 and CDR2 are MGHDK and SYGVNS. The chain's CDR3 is CASSETAEGDYGYTF. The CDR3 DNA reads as TGTGCCAGCAGTGAAACTGCAGAAGGGGACTATGGCTACACCTTC.

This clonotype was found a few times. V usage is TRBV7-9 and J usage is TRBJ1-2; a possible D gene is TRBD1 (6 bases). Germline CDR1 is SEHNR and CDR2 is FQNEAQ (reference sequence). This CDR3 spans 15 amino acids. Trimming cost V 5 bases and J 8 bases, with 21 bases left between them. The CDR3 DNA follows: TGTGCCAGCAGCAATGCTCCGGGACATAATATGGGCTACACCTTC. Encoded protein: CASSNAPGHNMGYTF.

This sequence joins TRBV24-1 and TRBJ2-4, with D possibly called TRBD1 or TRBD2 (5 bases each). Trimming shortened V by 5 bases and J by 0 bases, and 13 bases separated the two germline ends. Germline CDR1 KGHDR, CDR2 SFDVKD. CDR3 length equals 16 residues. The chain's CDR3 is CATSARDGEAKNIQYF. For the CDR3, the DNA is TGTGCCACCAGTGCCCGGGACGGAGAAGCCAAAAACATTCAGTACTTC.

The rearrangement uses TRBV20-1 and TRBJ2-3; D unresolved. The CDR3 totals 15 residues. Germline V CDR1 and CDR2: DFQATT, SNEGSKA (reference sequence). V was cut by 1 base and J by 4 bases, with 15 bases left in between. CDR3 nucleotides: TGCAGTGCTAGAGTCGGCGACGGAGACGCAGATACGCAGTATTTT. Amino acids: CSARVGDGDADTQYF.

The CDR3 spells CSARVEGDYEQYV. The CDR3 DNA reads TGCAGTGCTAGAGTGGAGGGGGATTACGAGCAGTACGTC. The chain couples TRBV20-1 to TRBJ2-7; D may correspond to TRBD1 or TRBD2 (6 bases each). The V gene's germline CDR1 is DFQATT and CDR2 SNEGSKA (reference sequence). This CDR3 is built from 13 residues. V lost 1 base to trimming and J lost 4 bases, with 11 bases between them.

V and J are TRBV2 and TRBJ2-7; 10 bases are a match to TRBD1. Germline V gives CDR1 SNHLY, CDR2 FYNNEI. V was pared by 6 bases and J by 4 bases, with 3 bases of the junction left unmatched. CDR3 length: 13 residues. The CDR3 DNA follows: TGTGCCAGCAGGGACAGGGGGAATTACGAGCAGTACTTC. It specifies CASRDRGNYEQYF.

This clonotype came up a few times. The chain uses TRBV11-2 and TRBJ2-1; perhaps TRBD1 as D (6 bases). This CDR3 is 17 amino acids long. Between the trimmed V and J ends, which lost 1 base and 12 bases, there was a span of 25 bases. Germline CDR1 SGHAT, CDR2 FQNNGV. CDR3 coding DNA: TGTGCCAGCAGCTTAGGATCGACCGGGACAACCGCTCGGGGGCAGTTCTTC. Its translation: CASSLGSTGTTARGQFF.

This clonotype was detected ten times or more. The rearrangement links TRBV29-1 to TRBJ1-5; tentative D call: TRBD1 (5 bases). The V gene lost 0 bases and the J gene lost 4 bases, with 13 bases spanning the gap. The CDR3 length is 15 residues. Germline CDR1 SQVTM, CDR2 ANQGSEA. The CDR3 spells CSVEDGRGGNQPQHF. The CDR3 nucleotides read TGCAGCGTTGAAGACGGGAGGGGAGGGAATCAGCCCCAGCATTTT.

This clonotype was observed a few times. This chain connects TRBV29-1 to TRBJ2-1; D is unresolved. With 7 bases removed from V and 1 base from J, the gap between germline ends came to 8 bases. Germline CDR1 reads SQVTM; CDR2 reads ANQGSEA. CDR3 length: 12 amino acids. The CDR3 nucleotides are TGCAGCGGGCAGGATTCCTACAATGAGCAGTTCTTC. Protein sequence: CSGQDSYNEQFF.